Below, 30 T cell receptor beta chains from the same sample are listed, as sequenced in a study of T cells in women clearing cervical HPV infection. Produced via immunoSEQ multiplex PCR; TCRdb's table is partial and in-frame only. Here the sample table reports about 9,200 clones. Sequencing used blood buffy coat. The receptors come from a woman aged 18 to 75 with a cervical HPV16 infection that either progressed to CIN3+ or cleared (not recorded which).

This clone is identified as medium-sized from frequency. Coverage ceases 3 residues before the CDR3 finishes, and the germline J gene fills in the end. The chain combines TRBV6-2 or TRBV6-3 with TRBJ2-4, with 8 bases matching TRBD2. Looked up from germline, CDR1 is MNHEY and CDR2 is SVGEGT. The trim removed 4 bases at V and 2 bases at J, leaving 7 bases unmatched. The CDR3 covers 16 residues. CDR3 DNA (partial): TGTGCCAGCAGTTCTATAAGCGGGGGAACCAAAAACATT. This gives the protein CASSSISGGTKNI. The full CDR3 protein is CASSSISGGTKNIQYF.

In regard to this clone: With the read ending 3 residues before the CDR3 end, the germline J gene is used to fill in that end. V and J are TRBV25-1 and TRBJ2-7; 10 bases agree with TRBD1. V was clipped by 6 bases and J by 4 bases; unmatched bases: 3. The CDR3 covers 13 residues. In germline, CDR1 is MGHDK, CDR2 SYGVNS. The CDR3 bases that were read are TGTGCCAGCAGGGGGACAGGGGTTTACGAG. Amino acid sequence: CASRGTGVYE. The whole CDR3 protein reads CASRGTGVYEQYF.

Note on this clone: The CDR3 end lies 3 residues beyond the end of the read and is filled in from the germline J gene. The chain links TRBV5-1 to TRBJ2-1; D uncertain. Germline CDR1 and CDR2: SGHRS and YFSETQ. V lost 1 base and J lost 0, with 8 bases in between. This CDR3 spans 15 amino acids. CDR3 DNA, as far as it was read: TGCGCCAGCAGCTTGTATCTAAGCTCCTACAATGAG. Its protein product is CASSLYLSSYNE. The CDR3 in its entirety is CASSLYLSSYNEQFF.

The sequenced part of the CDR3 DNA is TGCGCCAGCAGCCAGTTCGGACAGAGTTCACAAGAGACC. The encoded protein is CASSQFGQSSQET. The entire CDR3 protein is CASSQFGQSSQETQYF. This sequence joins TRBV4-1 and TRBJ2-5, with a possible D match to TRBD1 (6 bases). The read falls 3 residues short of the CDR3 end, and the missing part is taken from the germline J gene. This CDR3 is 16 amino acids long. The V end was cut by 3 bases, the J end by 2 bases, with 16 bases between. Germline assignment: CDR1 MGHRA and CDR2 YSYEKL.

Its frequency marks this clone as medium-sized. The CDR3 goes on 3 residues after the read ends, and that part is filled in from the germline J gene. This chain connects TRBV7-3 to TRBJ2-7; D is possibly TRBD2 (6 bases). Trimming left V 5 bases short and J 2 bases short, with 16 bases between. The CDR3 is 15 amino acids. The germline V gene has CDR1 SGHTA and CDR2 FQGTGA. CDR3 loop: CASSPMAGQAYEQYF. The covered CDR3 bases are TGTGCCAGCAGCCCCATGGCGGGGCAAGCCTACGAG. The full variable domain, its missing parts supplied by reference TRBV7-3 and TRBJ2-7, is GAGVSQTPSNKVTEKGKYVELRCDPISGHTALYWYRQSLGQGPEFLIYFQGTGAADDSGLPNDRFFAVRPEGSVSTLKIQRTERGDSAVYLCASSPMAGQAYEQYFGPGTRLTVT.

Worth noting for this clone: The CDR3 end falls 3 residues outside the read, so it is completed with the germline J gene. The chain couples TRBV2 to TRBJ1-2; a weak D match, TRBD1 (5 bases). V was trimmed by 4 bases and J by 6 bases, leaving 21 bases between them. Germline CDR1 and CDR2: SNHLY and FYNNEI. The CDR3 spans 16 residues. CDR3 protein: CASSVRGNSRVDGYTF. The DNA read from the CDR3 is TGTGCCAGCAGTGTCCGGGGGAATTCAAGGGTTGATGGC.

On this clone itself: Mismatch with germline at one junction end may stem from a read error. CDR3 loop: CPSSTTGGGTQYF. Partial CDR3 DNA: TGTCCCAGCAGCACCACAGGGGGGGGGACG. The V call is TRBV7-9, the J call TRBJ2-3; a possible D gene is TRBD1 (8 bases). The read ends 3 residues shy of where the CDR3 ends; the end is completed using the germline J gene. The CDR3 sequence is 13 residues long. Germline CDR1 and CDR2: SEHNR and FQNEAQ (reference sequence).

CDR3 DNA (partial): TGCAGTGCTTACCGGGGTGACACTGAA. It encodes CSAYRGDTE. The whole CDR3 is CSAYRGDTEAFF. The chain links TRBV20-1 to TRBJ1-1; D remains unclear. The read finishes 3 residues shy of the CDR3 end, and the germline J gene is used to complete it. Germline V gives CDR1 DFQATT, CDR2 SNEGSKA (reference sequence). Trimming shortened V by 5 bases and J by 3 bases, and 10 bases separated the two germline ends. The CDR3 has 12 amino acids.

About this clone: The read halts 3 residues ahead of the CDR3 end, with the missing end drawn from the germline J gene. The genes are TRBV6-2 or TRBV6-3 and TRBJ1-1, with a possible D match to TRBD1 (6 bases). Trimming stripped 6 bases from V and 6 bases from J, with 14 bases between. Germline lookup yields CDR1 MNHEY and CDR2 SVGEGT. The CDR3 totals 13 residues. The CDR3 region is CASRQGTGAEAFF. The CDR3 DNA, read in part, is TGTGCCAGCAGACAGGGTACGGGAGCTGAA.

Comment on this clone: The read ends 3 residues before the CDR3 terminus; that terminus is restored from the germline J gene. The rearrangement uses TRBV7-2 and TRBJ1-5; D is unresolved. The CDR3 covers 12 residues. Trimming took off 5 bases at V and 5 bases at J, with 7 bases between the two ends. The germline V gene encodes CDR1 SGHTA and CDR2 FQGNSA. The CDR3 DNA, read in part, is TGTGCCAGCAGCCCAGCGGATCAGCCC. It is translated as CASSPADQP. Given in full, the CDR3 is CASSPADQPQHF.

Of note for this clone: The CDR3 end falls 3 residues outside the read, so it is completed with the germline J gene. The V gene is TRBV10-3, the J gene TRBJ1-4; no firm D call. This CDR3 contains 12 residues. Germline V gene data show CDR1 as ENHRY and CDR2 as SYGVKD. CDR3 protein: CAISANQFGLFF. The sequenced part of the CDR3 DNA is TGTGCCATCAGCGCCAATCAATTCGGA.

A word on this clone: The sequence runs out 3 residues before the end of the CDR3; the remainder is reconstructed from the germline J gene. The chain links TRBV18 to TRBJ2-3, with 7 nucleotides matching TRBD2. CDR1 and CDR2 (germline): KGHSH, LQKENI. The CDR3 sequence is 14 residues long. CDR3 bases read: TGTGCCAGCTCACCACGGGGGGGTGGTCAGCCG. Translation: CASSPRGGGQP. The entire CDR3 sequence reads CASSPRGGGQPQYF.

For this clone: The read halts 3 residues ahead of the CDR3 end, with the missing end drawn from the germline J gene. The chain is built from TRBV5-8 and TRBJ2-5, with 10 bases identical to TRBD2. V was clipped by 2 bases and J by 4 bases; unmatched bases: 2. Per germline, CDR1 SGHTS and CDR2 YDEGEE. CDR3 length: 14 amino acids. The part of the CDR3 DNA that was read is TGTGCCAGCAGCTTTTCTAGCGGGGGAGAGACC. Its translation: CASSFSSGGET. The full CDR3 protein is CASSFSSGGETQYF.

By frequency, this clone is medium-sized. The observed sequence ends 3 residues before the CDR3 terminus, with the missing tail filled in from the germline J gene. The chain carries TRBV18 and TRBJ1-2; weak D call: TRBD1 (6 bases). Germline V lookup: CDR1 KGHSH, CDR2 LQKENI. This CDR3 has 15 residues. CDR3 bases read: TGTGCCAGCTCACCACCTAAGGCGGGGGCTGAAGGC. Protein sequence: CASSPPKAGAEG. In full, the CDR3 reads CASSPPKAGAEGYTF.

In the case of this clone: The CDR3 extends 3 residues past the end of the read, so its final part is completed from the germline J gene. The chain links TRBV7-8 to TRBJ2-6, with a possible D match to TRBD2 (5 bases). The CDR3 contains 14 residues. Trimming took off 3 bases at V and 4 bases at J, with 7 bases between the two ends. Germline CDR1 is SGHVS and CDR2 is FQNEAQ. The CDR3 bases that were read are TGTGCCAGCAGCTTCACGGGGGGGGCCAACGTC. Translation gives CASSFTGGANV. The whole CDR3 protein is CASSFTGGANVLTF.

Of note for this clone: The read is 3 residues too short to cover the CDR3 end, so that end is filled in from the germline J gene. The V and J genes are TRBV20-1 and TRBJ2-1; D is unclear. The CDR3 runs to 14 residues. In germline, CDR1 is DFQATT, CDR2 SNEGSKA (reference sequence). V was cut by 1 base and J by 8 bases, with 15 bases left in between. CDR3 protein: CSARGAFRSDEQFF. The sequenced CDR3 bases are TGCAGTGCTAGAGGAGCGTTTCGTTCCGATGAG.

On this clone itself: With the read ending 3 residues before the CDR3 end, the germline J gene is used to fill in that end. The chain joins TRBV6-2 or TRBV6-3 to TRBJ1-2; D is undetermined. CDR1 and CDR2 (germline): MNHEY, SVGEGT. CDR3 length: 11 residues. This CDR3 reads CASHGGVGYTF. The covered CDR3 bases are TGTGCCAGCCATGGCGGAGTCGGC.

About this clone: Read data end 3 residues before the CDR3 end; the end is taken from the germline J gene. This chain connects TRBV2 to TRBJ2-7; 7 bases align to TRBD2. CDR1 and CDR2 (germline): SNHLY, FYNNEI. The CDR3 has 14 residues. After removal of 3 bases from V and 2 bases from J, the junction contained 4 bases not matched to a gene. CDR3 protein: CASSDTGTTYEQYF. Partial CDR3 DNA: TGTGCCAGCAGTGACACCGGGACTACCTACGAG.

Concerning this clone itself: Read sequence stops 3 residues before the CDR3 end, and the germline J gene provides the missing end. The chain has TRBV2 and TRBJ1-2; D is unresolved. CDR1 and CDR2 (germline): SNHLY, FYNNEI. The CDR3 sequence is 11 residues long. Incomplete CDR3 DNA: TGTGCCAGCAGTTCTTACAGCCGC. It translates to CASSSYSR. The entire CDR3 protein reads CASSSYSRYTF.

In the case of this clone: The CDR3 goes on 3 residues after the read ends, and that part is filled in from the germline J gene. The rearrangement joins TRBV6-4 to TRBJ2-4; either TRBD1 or TRBD2 may fit D (5 bases each). Germline V lookup: CDR1 MRHNA, CDR2 SNTAGT. The ends were cut back, 3 bases at V and 8 bases at J, with 17 bases in the middle. This CDR3 region has 15 residues. The DNA read from the CDR3 is TGTGCCAGCAGTGAGGAGGCTTGGCAAGGGGACATT. Translated, it gives CASSEEAWQGDI. The full CDR3 protein reads CASSEEAWQGDIQYF.

Comment on this clone: The DNA ends 3 residues before the CDR3 does, and the rest of the CDR3 is filled in from the germline J gene. The gene calls are TRBV11-2 and TRBJ1-2, with no clear D. This CDR3 comprises 13 residues. The germline gives CDR1 SGHAT, CDR2 FQNNGV. CDR3: CASSSKAAGGYTF. The covered CDR3 bases are TGTGCCAGCAGTTCCAAGGCTGCGGGGGGC.

A remark on this clone: The CDR3 end falls 3 residues outside the read, so it is completed with the germline J gene. The chain employs TRBV5-4 and TRBJ2-7, with D perhaps TRBD1 (6 bases). The length of the CDR3 is 15 residues. Per the germline V gene, CDR1 is SGHNT and CDR2 is YYREEE (reference sequence). V lost 0 bases, J lost 2 bases, and 12 bases lay in between. The CDR3 bases that were read are TGTGCCAGCAGCTTGGGGCAGGGGCAGACCTACGAG. Protein sequence: CASSLGQGQTYE. The full CDR3 sequence reads CASSLGQGQTYEQYF.

As to this clone: The CDR3 extends 3 residues past the end of the read, so its final part is completed from the germline J gene. The rearrangement joins TRBV19 to TRBJ1-5; D uncertain. The CDR3 contains 13 residues. Trimming took 5 bases from V and 6 from J, leaving 11 bases between them. Germline V CDR1 and CDR2: LNHDA, SQIVND (reference sequence). Partial CDR3 DNA: TGTGCCAGTAGTGCTGCTTCTAGTCAGCCC. Encoded protein: CASSAASSQP. From start to end, the CDR3 is CASSAASSQPQHF.

With respect to this clone: The read comes to an end 3 residues before the CDR3 does, leaving the germline J gene to fill in the end. V and J are TRBV4-1 and TRBJ2-3; maybe TRBD2 (5 bases). Germline CDR1 is MGHRA and CDR2 is YSYEKL. Trimming took 3 bases from V and 4 from J, leaving 14 bases between them. The CDR3 runs 15 residues. The CDR3 loop reads CASSQVMGAADTQYF. The covered CDR3 bases are TGCGCCAGCAGCCAGGTAATGGGAGCGGCAGATACG.

In regard to this clone: The sequenced fragment ends 3 residues before the CDR3 boundary, so the rest is inferred from the germline J gene. The chain has TRBV20-1 and TRBJ2-7; unclear D gene. The CDR3 is 16 amino acids. Trimming took 0 bases from V and 0 from J, leaving 15 bases between them. Germline V gives CDR1 DFQATT, CDR2 SNEGSKA (reference sequence). The DNA read from the CDR3 is TGCAGTGCTAGAGATTACTGGCAGGCGAACTCCTACGAG. Encoded protein: CSARDYWQANSYE. The whole CDR3 protein is CSARDYWQANSYEQYF.

Worth noting for this clone: The read is 3 residues too short to cover the CDR3 end, so that end is filled in from the germline J gene. This rearrangement joins TRBV5-1 to TRBJ2-2; 8 bases align to TRBD1. There are 15 residues in the CDR3. With 5 bases clipped from V and 1 base from J, the junction kept 4 bases outside the gene matches. Looked up from germline, CDR1 is SGHRS and CDR2 is YFSETQ. The CDR3 protein is CASRNTGGNTGELFF. The sequenced part of the CDR3 DNA is TGCGCCAGCAGGAACACAGGGGGGAACACCGGGGAG.

With regard to this clone: The read finishes 3 residues shy of the CDR3 end, and the germline J gene is used to complete it. This same CDR3 is encoded by further DNA sequences in the sample. The chain is built from TRBV19 and TRBJ1-3; D is possibly TRBD1 (6 bases). CDR1 and CDR2 (germline): LNHDA, SQIVND (reference sequence). This CDR3 comprises 13 residues. The CDR3 bases that were read are TGTGCCAGTATGGACAGACCCCGGGTCACT. It yields the protein CASMDRPRVT. The entire CDR3 sequence reads CASMDRPRVTIYF.

On this clone: The CDR3 is cut off 3 residues early in the read; its end comes from the germline J gene. The chain employs TRBV10-2 and TRBJ1-5, with 7 positions matching TRBD1. Germline loops: CDR1 WSHSY, CDR2 SAAADI. The CDR3 is 17 amino acids. V shed 5 bases, J shed 3 bases, and the junction held 13 bases outside the gene matches. The CDR3 bases that were read are TGCGCCAGCAGTTCCCCAGGGGGAAATTCCCCCAATCAGCCC. The encoded protein is CASSSPGGNSPNQP. From start to end, the CDR3 is CASSSPGGNSPNQPQHF.

The CDR3 reads CASSAAGVARSYNSPLHF. Partial CDR3 DNA: TGTGCCAGCAGTGCGGCAGGGGTCGCTAGGTCCTATAATTCACCC. The rearrangement uses TRBV2 and TRBJ1-6; TRBD1 is a possible D gene (6 bases). The CDR3 goes on 3 residues after the read ends, and that part is filled in from the germline J gene. This CDR3 has 18 residues. The germline gives CDR1 SNHLY, CDR2 FYNNEI. Trimming took 4 bases from V and 1 from J, leaving 17 bases between them.

In regard to this clone: Coverage ceases 3 residues before the CDR3 finishes, and the germline J gene fills in the end. The gene calls are TRBV7-3 and TRBJ2-2; D unresolved. V dropped 5 bases and J dropped 3 bases, with 7 bases sitting between them. The CDR3 length is 13 residues. Germline loops: CDR1 SGHTA, CDR2 FQGTGA. CDR3 bases read: TGTGCCAGCAGCCCAGTGGACACCGGGGAG. Translated: CASSPVDTGE. The whole CDR3 region reads CASSPVDTGELFF.